These 31 T cell receptor beta chains were all obtained from the same sample, sequenced in a study of tumor-infiltrating lymphocytes in primary liver carcinoma. Co-extraction yielded RNA and DNA from about 20-30 mg of unsorted bulk tissue. TCR beta cDNA was made from 500 ng total RNA with a constant-region primer. The TCR beta library was amplified through three nested multiplex PCR rounds in a modified ARM-PCR procedure. Amplification in the first two PCR rounds was performed using TRBV1-TRBV30 forward primers and a C-beta reverse primer for approximately 10 cycles each. TCRdb ran MiXCR on the multiplex PCR reads and lists one entry per CDR3 protein. The table has about 190,000 distinct CDR3 sequences, just under 85% seen once. Sequenced material: tumor tissue from primary liver carcinoma. Source of these receptors: a man aged 40-49 years with primary liver carcinoma and hepatitis B virus infection.

A word on this clonotype: One junction end disagrees with the germline gene, perhaps due to a read error. V gene TRBV6-6 combines with J gene TRBJ1-1; no reliable D call. Germline values: CDR1 MNHNY, CDR2 SVGAGI (reference sequence). There are 13 residues in the CDR3. The CDR3 bases are TGTGTCAGCATCACAGTGGAGACTACTGAAGCTTTCTTT. This encodes CVSITVETTEAFF.

V gene TRBV6-2 or TRBV6-3 combines with J gene TRBJ2-7; D is uncertain. The CDR3 consists of 13 residues. Trimming left V 9 bases short and J 5 bases short, with 17 bases between. Per germline, CDR1 MNHEY and CDR2 SVGEGT. The CDR3 sequence is CASSRLRYDEQYF. Here the CDR3 DNA reads TGTGCCAGTAGCAGGTTGAGGTACGACGAGCAGTACTTC.

A note on this clonotype: A read error may explain this, as a much larger clone is one base away. This rearrangement joins TRBV7-9 to TRBJ2-2; D unclear. Germline values: CDR1 SEHNR, CDR2 FQNEAQ (reference sequence). The CDR3 loop spans 14 amino acids. Trimming left V 4 bases short and J 7 bases short, with 13 bases between. In DNA form, the CDR3 reads TGTGCCAGCAGCTCGACATGGGTCAACGGGGAGCTGTTTTTT. The encoded protein is CASSSTWVNGELFF.

This clonotype was seen a few times. One end of the junction is discordant with germline, which a read error may explain. The genes are TRBV6-1 and TRBJ2-1; 10 nucleotides agree with TRBD2. Looked up from germline, CDR1 is MNHNS and CDR2 is SASEGT. The CDR3 sequence is 15 residues long. The CDR3 DNA follows: TGTGCCGGCAGTGAATCTAGCGGGAGTTATAATGAGCAGTTCTTC. This gives the protein CAGSESSGSYNEQFF.

Concerning this clonotype itself: The junction does not match germline at one end; this may be a read error. The chain recombines TRBV5-4 with TRBJ2-1; a weak D match, TRBD1 (6 bases). CDR1 is SGHNT, CDR2 YYREEE, per germline (reference sequence). This CDR3 spans 14 amino acids. The CDR3 sequence: CASSLWGRAGEEFF. The CDR3 region has the DNA TGTGCCAGCAGCTTGTGGGGGCGTGCAGGTGAGGAGTTCTTC.

Worth noting for this clonotype: The conserved phenylalanine or tryptophan is not found at the CDR3 terminus, so this likely reflects a read error. Because the CDR3's place on the DNA is in doubt, the DNA is left out and the CDR3 is given as listed by TCRdb. This rearrangement joins TRBV7-9 to TRBJ2-7. Termini included, the CDR3 measures 15 amino acids. Germline lookup yields CDR1 SEHNR and CDR2 FQNEAQ (reference sequence). This chain's CDR3 is CASSLGRNFVYEQYS.

Points on this clonotype: Sequence at one end of the junction differs from germline and may be a read error. The V call is TRBV6-1, the J call TRBJ2-7; 7 bases line up with TRBD1. This CDR3 has 18 amino acids. Germline lookup yields CDR1 MNHNS and CDR2 SASEGT. In nucleotides, the CDR3 is TGTGCCAGCAATGAAGAGTCTAACAGGGGTATGGGCTCCTACGAGCAGTACTTC. Translating it yields CASNEESNRGMGSYEQYF.

In regard to this clonotype: Here the CDR3 omits its conserved ending phenylalanine or tryptophan, so a read error is the likely source. It is unclear where the CDR3 begins or ends on the DNA, so no DNA is shown, and the CDR3 is as TCRdb lists it. The gene calls are TRBV21-1 and TRBJ2-7; TRBD1, the table's D call, lacks a check against the DNA. TRBV21-1 is classified as a pseudogene. The CDR3 extends over 18 residues, inclusive of both ends. CDR3 protein: CASSPPNLTGTGSYEQYL.

For this clonotype: Germline and junction disagree at one end, which may indicate a read error. This chain joins TRBV4-1 and TRBJ2-1, with 7 bases matching TRBD2. Germline V gives CDR1 MGHRA, CDR2 YSYEKL. There are 17 residues in the CDR3. This CDR3 reads CSSSPRRVVGGRSEQFF. CDR3 bases: TGCTCCAGCAGCCCCAGAAGGGTAGTGGGAGGGCGTAGTGAGCAGTTCTTC.

A remark on this clonotype: The junction and the germline gene differ at one end; a read error may be behind it. This chain connects TRBV7-8 to TRBJ2-2, with 8 bases identical to TRBD1. The CDR3 totals 18 residues. CDR1 is SGHVS, CDR2 FQNEAQ, per germline. Written as DNA, the CDR3 is TGTGCCAGTAGACTAACCCCTCCGGGACAGGCTCCCACCGGGGAGCTGATTTTT. This translates into CASRLTPPGQAPTGELIF.

This clonotype was detected many times. The CDR3 coding sequence is TGCGCCAGCAGCTCGGTGGACAGGGCACGGGAGACCCAGTACTTC. This translates into CASSSVDRARETQYF. This chain uses TRBV5-1 with TRBJ2-5; the match to TRBD1 covers 8 bases. The ends lost 3 bases at V and 5 bases at J; junction bases unmatched: 9. The CDR3 spans 15 residues. CDR1 is SGHRS, CDR2 YFSETQ, per germline. The whole variable domain, filled in from reference TRBV5-1 and TRBJ2-5, reads KAGVTQTPRYLIKTRGQQVTLSCSPISGHRSVSWYQQTPGQGLQFLFEYFSETQRNKGNFPGRFSGRQFSNSRSEMNVSTLELGDSALYLCASSSVDRARETQYFGPGTRLLVL.

Worth noting for this clonotype: One end of the junction varies from germline; a read error may be responsible. V usage is TRBV28 and J usage is TRBJ2-3, with D possibly matching TRBD1 (5 bases). Germline loops: CDR1 MDHEN, CDR2 SYDVKM. The CDR3 runs to 16 residues. CDR3: CVSSFGAIRRADTQYF. In nucleotides, the CDR3 is TGTGTCAGCAGTTTTGGGGCCATAAGGCGCGCAGATACGCAGTATTTT.

Notes on this clonotype: A single base separates this from a much larger clone, so it may be a read error. This sequence joins TRBV5-1 and TRBJ1-2, with unresolved D. V lost 4 bases to trimming and J lost 3 bases, with 13 bases between them. CDR3 length: 14 residues. Per the germline V gene, CDR1 is SGHRS and CDR2 is YFSETQ. The DNA of the CDR3 is TGCGCCAGCAGCCCCGCGTCAGGAGACTATGGCTACACCTTC. Residues: CASSPASGDYGYTF.

Turning to this clonotype: At one of its ends the junction is not consistent with the germline gene, which may arise from a read error. The V and J genes are TRBV11-2 and TRBJ2-3; D unresolved. The germline V gene has CDR1 SGHAT and CDR2 FQNNGV. The CDR3 is made up of 16 amino acids. The CDR3 region is CASSLQALVSTDTLYF. The CDR3 DNA is TGTGCCAGCAGCTTACAAGCGCTAGTCAGCACAGATACGCTGTATTTT.

A note on this clonotype: At one of its ends the junction is not consistent with the germline gene, which may arise from a read error. The chain recombines TRBV5-5 with TRBJ1-5; D is unclear. This CDR3 is built from 14 residues. CDR1 and CDR2 (germline): SGHKS, YYEKEE (reference sequence). The CDR3 nucleotides read TGTGTCAGCAGCTTGTTCGCATTTAATCAGCCCCAGCATTTT. Translated: CVSSLFAFNQPQHF.

For this clonotype: A read error may account for a junction end that differs from germline. The chain combines TRBV5-4 with TRBJ2-3; D ambiguous. The CDR3 has 12 residues. Germline assignment: CDR1 SGHNT and CDR2 YYREEE (reference sequence). Here the CDR3 DNA reads TGTGCCAACAGCATGGTTCCAGATACGCAGTATTTT. Its translation: CANSMVPDTQYF.

Remarks on this clonotype: The junction departs from the called germline gene at one end, perhaps through a read error. This rearrangement joins TRBV12-3 or TRBV12-4 to TRBJ2-5; D might be TRBD2 (6 bases). CDR3 length: 14 residues. CDR3 in DNA: TGTACCAGCATCCCCCGGGAGAATATGTTGACCCAGTACTTC. The encoded protein is CTSIPRENMLTQYF.

To note about this clonotype: The junction and the germline gene differ at one end; a read error may be behind it. CDR3 in amino acids: CATTQGVTSYKQYF. The DNA for the CDR3 is TGTGCCACTACACAGGGAGTGACTTCCTACAAGCAGTACTTC. This chain links TRBV11-3 with TRBJ2-7; D is perhaps TRBD1 (6 bases). Germline loops: CDR1 SGHNT, CDR2 YENEEA. The CDR3 contains 14 residues.

Concerning this clonotype itself: The conserved phenylalanine or tryptophan is not found at the CDR3 terminus, so this likely reflects a read error. DNA for the CDR3: TGCGCCAGCAGCTCGACGGGACTAGATGAGCAGTTCCTT. Protein sequence: CASSSTGLDEQFL. V gene TRBV5-1 combines with J gene TRBJ2-1; 8 bases are a match to TRBD2. The V segment lost 3 bases and the J segment 8 bases; nucleotides outside the gene matches: 4. This CDR3 region has 13 residues. Germline V gives CDR1 SGHRS, CDR2 YFSETQ.

Regarding this clonotype: Possible read error: a much larger clone is one base away. V and J are TRBV7-9 and TRBJ1-4, with 8 bases aligning to TRBD1. The V gene's germline CDR1 is SEHNR and CDR2 FQNEAQ (reference sequence). This CDR3 region has 16 residues. This chain's CDR3 is CANSLNRDRPNEKLFF. CDR3 DNA: TGTGCCAACAGCCTCAACCGGGACAGGCCTAATGAAAAACTGTTTTTT.

As to this clonotype: Possible read error: a much larger clone is one base away. The chain couples TRBV7-9 to TRBJ2-1; 14 nucleotides agree with TRBD2. CDR1 SEHNR and CDR2 FQNEAQ come from the germline V gene (reference sequence). The CDR3 sequence is 18 residues long. For the CDR3, the DNA is TGTGCCTGCAGCTCAAGCTCGGGACTAGCGGGAGTACACAATGAGCAGTTCTTC. Protein product: CACSSSSGLAGVHNEQFF.

For this clonotype: This may come from a read error, since a much larger clone is one base off. The rearrangement uses TRBV24-1 and TRBJ2-1; 9 bases match TRBD1. CDR1 and CDR2 from the germline V gene are KGHDR and SFDVKD. The CDR3 totals 15 residues. CDR3 DNA sequence: TGTGTCACCAGTGACTCGGGGACAGGGAACAATGAGCAGTTCTTC. Its translation is CVTSDSGTGNNEQFF.

In the case of this clonotype: Because the CDR3 is missing its conserved closing phenylalanine or tryptophan, this is likely a read error. The chain couples TRBV11-2 to TRBJ2-7; 8 nucleotides agree with TRBD1. Germline CDR1 and CDR2: SGHAT and FQNNGV. The CDR3 spans 15 residues. CDR3 DNA: TGTGCTAGCAGCTTACGATGGACAGGGTTAAACGAGCAGTACTTA. Encoded protein: CASSLRWTGLNEQYL.

Notes on this clonotype: A much larger clone differs from this one at a single base, so this may be a read error. J is TRBJ2-3 and V is TRBV7-8; no reliable D call. This CDR3 has 14 residues. CDR1 SGHVS and CDR2 FQNEAQ come from the germline V gene. The CDR3 sequence: CANSSLIQTDTQYF. The CDR3 DNA sequence: TGTGCCAACAGCTCCTTGATCCAAACAGATACGCAGTATTTT.

A word on this clonotype: One end of the junction fails to match germline, which may point to a read error. The CDR3 DNA sequence: TGTGCCAGCACTGGGCAGGGGATGAACTATGGCTACATCTTC. Translated, it gives CASTGQGMNYGYIF. V is TRBV10-2 and J is TRBJ1-2, with D tentatively TRBD1 (6 bases). Germline CDR1 reads WSHSY; CDR2 reads SAAADI. This CDR3 contains 14 residues.

A remark on this clonotype: At one end the junction does not follow the germline gene, possibly because of a read error. This chain uses TRBV12-3 or TRBV12-4 with TRBJ1-1, with a possible D match to TRBD1 (6 bases). The CDR3 is made up of 13 amino acids. CDR3 amino acids: CFSSFSGAADAFF. The CDR3 nucleotides read TGTTTCAGCAGTTTTTCAGGGGCCGCTGATGCTTTCTTT.

This clonotype came up once. No conserved phenylalanine or tryptophan is present at the end of the CDR3, so a read error is the likely explanation. This sequence joins TRBV11-1 and TRBJ2-7, with D hard to call. The germline V gene has CDR1 SGHAT and CDR2 FQDESV (reference sequence). Between the trimmed V and J ends, which lost 6 bases and 0 bases, there was a span of 18 bases. The CDR3 totals 16 residues. CDR3 DNA: TGTGCCAGCAGTAACTCGTTACAGTCAAACTCCTACGAGCAGTACTCC. Translating gives CASSNSLQSNSYEQYS.

The rearrangement uses TRBV11-3 and TRBJ2-1; D is unresolved. The germline gives CDR1 SGHNT, CDR2 YENEEA. V was trimmed by 2 bases and J by 13 bases, leaving 12 bases between them. CDR3 size: 12 residues. The CDR3 here is CASSLNGIDQFF. The CDR3 region has the DNA TGTGCCAGCAGCTTAAATGGCATTGATCAGTTCTTC.

The chain is built from TRBV4-2 and TRBJ2-1; 8 nucleotides agree with TRBD2. The CDR3 covers 15 residues. J was trimmed by 9 bases and V by 4 bases; bases with no gene match: 11. Germline CDR1 LGHNA, CDR2 YNFKEQ. CDR3 region: CASSLLAGSDSEQFF. Here the CDR3 DNA reads TGTGCCAGCAGCCTCCTAGCGGGTAGCGACAGTGAGCAGTTCTTC.

Turning to this clonotype: Germline is not matched at one junction end, which may reflect a read error. This sequence joins TRBV7-9 and TRBJ1-5, with D possibly matching TRBD1 (5 bases). In germline, CDR1 is SEHNR, CDR2 FQNEAQ (reference sequence). The CDR3 length is 21 residues. The CDR3 loop is CASSSAAGPLEGKAAKQLQHF. The DNA for the CDR3 is TGTGCCAGCAGCAGCGCCGCCGGCCCATTGGAGGGGAAGGCGGCAAAGCAGCTCCAGCATTTT.

Of note for this clonotype: At one of its ends the junction is not consistent with the germline gene, which may arise from a read error. The chain joins TRBV4-2 to TRBJ1-1, with a possible D match to TRBD1 (5 bases). This CDR3 is built from 14 residues. Germline V gene data show CDR1 as LGHNA and CDR2 as YNFKEQ. The CDR3 sequence: CASSRGIENTEAFF. CDR3 nucleotides: TGTGCTAGCAGCCGGGGGATAGAGAACACTGAAGCTTTCTTT.